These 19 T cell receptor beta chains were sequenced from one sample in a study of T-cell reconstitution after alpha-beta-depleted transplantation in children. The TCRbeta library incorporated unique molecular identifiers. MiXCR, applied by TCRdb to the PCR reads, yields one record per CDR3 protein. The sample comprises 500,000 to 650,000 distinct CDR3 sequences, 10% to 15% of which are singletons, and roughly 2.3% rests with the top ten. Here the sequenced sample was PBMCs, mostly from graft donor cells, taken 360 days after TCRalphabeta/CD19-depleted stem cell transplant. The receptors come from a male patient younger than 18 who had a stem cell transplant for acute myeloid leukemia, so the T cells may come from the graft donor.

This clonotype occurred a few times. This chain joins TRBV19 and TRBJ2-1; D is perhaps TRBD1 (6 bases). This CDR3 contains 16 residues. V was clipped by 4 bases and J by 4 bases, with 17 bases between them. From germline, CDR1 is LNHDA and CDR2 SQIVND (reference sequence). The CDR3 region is CASSSSGTPGYNEQFF. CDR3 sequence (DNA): TGTGCCAGTAGTAGTTCCGGGACACCAGGATACAATGAGCAGTTCTTC.

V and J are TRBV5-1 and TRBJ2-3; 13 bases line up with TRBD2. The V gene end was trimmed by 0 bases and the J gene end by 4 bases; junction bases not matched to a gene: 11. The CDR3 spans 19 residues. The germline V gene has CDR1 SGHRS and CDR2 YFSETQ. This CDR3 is CASSLAGTSGTSYPDTQYF. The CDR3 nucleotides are TGCGCCAGCAGCTTGGCCGGGACTAGCGGGACGAGCTATCCAGATACGCAGTATTTT.

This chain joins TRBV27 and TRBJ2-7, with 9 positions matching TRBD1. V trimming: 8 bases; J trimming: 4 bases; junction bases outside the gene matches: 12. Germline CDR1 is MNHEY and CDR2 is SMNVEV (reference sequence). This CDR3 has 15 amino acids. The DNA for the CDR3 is TGTGCCAGCCGGGACAGGGCCCTTCACACTTACGAGCAGTACTTC. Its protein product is CASRDRALHTYEQYF.

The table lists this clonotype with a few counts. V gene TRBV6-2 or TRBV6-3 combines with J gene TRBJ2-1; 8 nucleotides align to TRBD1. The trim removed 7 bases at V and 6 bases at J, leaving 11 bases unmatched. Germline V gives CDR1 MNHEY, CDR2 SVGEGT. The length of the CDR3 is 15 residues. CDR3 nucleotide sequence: TGTGCCAGCACCCTTCACAGGGGGGTTATCAATGAGCAGTTCTTC. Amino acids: CASTLHRGVINEQFF.

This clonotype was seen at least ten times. CDR3 amino acids: CSVVDMGPPYGYTF. CDR3 bases: TGCAGCGTAGTCGATATGGGACCACCCTATGGCTACACCTTC. The chain couples TRBV29-1 to TRBJ1-2; a weak D match, TRBD1 (5 bases). Per germline, CDR1 SQVTM and CDR2 ANQGSEA. CDR3 length equals 14 residues. The ends were cut back, 6 bases at V and 4 bases at J, with 18 bases in the middle.

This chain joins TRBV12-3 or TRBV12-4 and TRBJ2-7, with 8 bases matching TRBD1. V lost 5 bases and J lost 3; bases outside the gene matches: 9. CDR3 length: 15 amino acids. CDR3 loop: CASSPYRTGIYEQYF. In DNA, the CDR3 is TGTGCCAGCAGTCCCTACAGGACAGGGATCTACGAGCAGTACTTC.

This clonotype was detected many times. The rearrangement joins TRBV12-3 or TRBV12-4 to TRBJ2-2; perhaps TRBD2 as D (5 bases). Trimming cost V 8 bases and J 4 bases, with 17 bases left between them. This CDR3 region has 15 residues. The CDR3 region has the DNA TGTGCCAGCGAGAGCCGGACTCGCTCCACCGGGGAGCTGTTTTTT. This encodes CASESRTRSTGELFF.

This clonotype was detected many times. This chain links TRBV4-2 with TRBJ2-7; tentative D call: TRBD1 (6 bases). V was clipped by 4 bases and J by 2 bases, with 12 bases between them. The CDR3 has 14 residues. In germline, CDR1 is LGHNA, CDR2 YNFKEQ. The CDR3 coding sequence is TGTGCCAGCAGCCCCCACAGGGAACCCTACGAGCAGTACTTC. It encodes CASSPHREPYEQYF.

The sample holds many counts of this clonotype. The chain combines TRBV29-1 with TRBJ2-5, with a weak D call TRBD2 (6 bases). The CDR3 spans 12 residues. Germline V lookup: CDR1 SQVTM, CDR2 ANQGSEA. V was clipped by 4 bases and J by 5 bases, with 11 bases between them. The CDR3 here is CSVGGGGETQYF. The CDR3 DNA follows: TGCAGCGTTGGGGGAGGCGGTGAGACCCAGTACTTC.

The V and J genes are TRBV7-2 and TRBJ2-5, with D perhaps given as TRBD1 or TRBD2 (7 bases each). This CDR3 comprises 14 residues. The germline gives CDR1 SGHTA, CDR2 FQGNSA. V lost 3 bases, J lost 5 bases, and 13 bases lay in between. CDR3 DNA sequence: TGTGCCAGCAGCTTGGGAGGGGGCAAGGAGACCCAGTACTTC. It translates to CASSLGGGKETQYF.

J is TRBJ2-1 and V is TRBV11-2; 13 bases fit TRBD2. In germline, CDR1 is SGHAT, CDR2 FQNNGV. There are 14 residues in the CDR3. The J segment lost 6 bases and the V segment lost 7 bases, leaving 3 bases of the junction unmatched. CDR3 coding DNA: TGTGCCAGCAAACTAGCGGGAGGGGTCAATGAGCAGTTCTTC. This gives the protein CASKLAGGVNEQFF.

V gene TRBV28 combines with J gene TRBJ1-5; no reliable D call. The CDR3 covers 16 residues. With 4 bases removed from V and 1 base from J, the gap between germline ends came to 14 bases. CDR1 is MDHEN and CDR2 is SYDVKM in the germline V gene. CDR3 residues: CASSSLGPGSNQPQHF. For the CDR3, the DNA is TGTGCCAGCAGTTCCCTAGGACCGGGGAGCAATCAGCCCCAGCATTTT.

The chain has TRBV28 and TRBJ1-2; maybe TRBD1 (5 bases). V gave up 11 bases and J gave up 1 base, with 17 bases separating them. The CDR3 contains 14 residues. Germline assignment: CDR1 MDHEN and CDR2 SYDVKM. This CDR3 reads CASHWARVNYGYTF. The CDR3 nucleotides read TGTGCCTCCCACTGGGCCAGGGTTAACTATGGCTACACCTTC.

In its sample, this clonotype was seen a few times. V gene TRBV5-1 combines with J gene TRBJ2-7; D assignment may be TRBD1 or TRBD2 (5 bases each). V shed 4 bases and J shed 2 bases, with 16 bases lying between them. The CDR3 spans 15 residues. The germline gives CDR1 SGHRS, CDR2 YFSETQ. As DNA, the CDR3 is TGCGCCAGCAGCCCCAGGCCAGGGAGAGCCTACGAGCAGTACTTC. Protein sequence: CASSPRPGRAYEQYF.

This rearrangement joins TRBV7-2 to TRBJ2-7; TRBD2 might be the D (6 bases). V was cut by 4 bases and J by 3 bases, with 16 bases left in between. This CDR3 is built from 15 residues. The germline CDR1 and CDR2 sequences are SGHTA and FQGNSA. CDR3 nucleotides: TGTGCCAGCAGCTCTTGGGACTGGGCGGGCTACGAGCAGTACTTC. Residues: CASSSWDWAGYEQYF.

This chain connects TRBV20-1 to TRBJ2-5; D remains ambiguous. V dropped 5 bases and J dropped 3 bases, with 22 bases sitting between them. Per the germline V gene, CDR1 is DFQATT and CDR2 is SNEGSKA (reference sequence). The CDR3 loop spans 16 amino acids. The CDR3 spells CSARKSPGREKETQYF. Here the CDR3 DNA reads TGCAGTGCTCGGAAATCCCCAGGAAGGGAAAAAGAGACCCAGTACTTC.

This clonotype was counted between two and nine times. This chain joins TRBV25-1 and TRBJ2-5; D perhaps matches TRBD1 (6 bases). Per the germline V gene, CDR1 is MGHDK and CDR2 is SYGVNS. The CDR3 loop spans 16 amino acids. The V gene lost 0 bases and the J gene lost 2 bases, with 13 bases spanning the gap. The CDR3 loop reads CASSEYLGRGQETQYF. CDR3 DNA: TGTGCCAGCAGTGAATATCTAGGCAGGGGACAAGAGACCCAGTACTTC.

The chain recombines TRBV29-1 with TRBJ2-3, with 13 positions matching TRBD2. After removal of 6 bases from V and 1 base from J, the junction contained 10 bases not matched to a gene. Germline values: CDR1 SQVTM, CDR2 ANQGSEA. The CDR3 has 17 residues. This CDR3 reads CSVAPGTSGKGTDTQYF. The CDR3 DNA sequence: TGCAGCGTAGCCCCCGGGACTAGCGGGAAGGGCACAGATACGCAGTATTTT.

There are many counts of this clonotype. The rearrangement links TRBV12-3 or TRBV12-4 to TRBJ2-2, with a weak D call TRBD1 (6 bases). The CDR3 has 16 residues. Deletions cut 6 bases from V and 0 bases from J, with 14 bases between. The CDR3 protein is CASRTGQFANTGELFF. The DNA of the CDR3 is TGTGCCAGCAGGACCGGACAGTTCGCGAACACCGGGGAGCTGTTTTTT.